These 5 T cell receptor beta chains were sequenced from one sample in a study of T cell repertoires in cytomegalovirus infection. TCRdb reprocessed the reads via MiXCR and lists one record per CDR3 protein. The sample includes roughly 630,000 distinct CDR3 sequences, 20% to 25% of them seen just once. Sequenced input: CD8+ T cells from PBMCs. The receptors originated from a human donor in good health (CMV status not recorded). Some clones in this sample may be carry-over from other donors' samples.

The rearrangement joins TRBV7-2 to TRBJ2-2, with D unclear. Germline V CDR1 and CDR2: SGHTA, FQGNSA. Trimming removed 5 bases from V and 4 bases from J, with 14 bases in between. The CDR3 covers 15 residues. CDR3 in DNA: TGTGCCAGCAGCCGCGTTCTGGGTGGCACCGGGGAGCTGTTTTTT. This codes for CASSRVLGGTGELFF.

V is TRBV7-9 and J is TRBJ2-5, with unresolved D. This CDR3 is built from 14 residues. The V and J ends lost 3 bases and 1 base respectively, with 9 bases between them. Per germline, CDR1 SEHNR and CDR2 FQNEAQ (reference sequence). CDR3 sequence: CASSFNPRQETQYF. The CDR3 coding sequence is TGTGCCAGCAGCTTCAACCCACGCCAAGAGACCCAGTACTTC. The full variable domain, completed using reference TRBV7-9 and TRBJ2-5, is DTGVSQNPRHKITKRGQNVTFRCDPISEHNRLYWYRQTLGQGPEFLTYFQNEAQLEKSRLLSDRFSAERPKGSFSTLEIQRTEQGDSAMYLCASSFNPRQETQYFGPGTRLLVL.

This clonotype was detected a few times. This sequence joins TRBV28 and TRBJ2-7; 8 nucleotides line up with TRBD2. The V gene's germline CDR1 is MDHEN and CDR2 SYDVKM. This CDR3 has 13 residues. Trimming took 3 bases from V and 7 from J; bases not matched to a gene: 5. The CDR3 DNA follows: TGTGCCAGCAGTTTCGGGGGGGTGGGGGAGCAGTACGTC. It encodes CASSFGGVGEQYV.

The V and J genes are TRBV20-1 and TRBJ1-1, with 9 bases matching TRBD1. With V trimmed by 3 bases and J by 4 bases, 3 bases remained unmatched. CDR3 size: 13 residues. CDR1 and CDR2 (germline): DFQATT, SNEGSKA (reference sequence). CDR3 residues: CSARSTGGTEAFF. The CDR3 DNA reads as TGCAGTGCTAGGTCGACAGGGGGCACTGAAGCTTTCTTT.

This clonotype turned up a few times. The DNA for the CDR3 is TGTGCCATCATGGGTGTAAACACCGGGGAGCTGTTTTTT. Translation: CAIMGVNTGELFF. V gene TRBV10-3 combines with J gene TRBJ2-2; D ambiguous. Germline lookup yields CDR1 ENHRY and CDR2 SYGVKD. There are 13 residues in the CDR3. The V end lost 7 bases, the J end lost 2 bases, and 8 bases lay between the germline ends.